The 22 T cell receptor beta chains in this list originate from one sample, sequenced in a study of T cell responses to AZD1222 COVID-19 vaccine (dated by TCRdb to the early 2020s). Libraries were constructed by the immunoSEQ multiplex PCR assay. TCRdb limited this immuneACCESS table to in-frame rearrangements with V and J called. A share of clones is missing; checked studies link under half to unresolved V genes, and the rest is unexplained. The sample has approximately 180,000 clones on record, about 90% of them singletons. 3.5% to 5.5% of the sample rests with the top ten. The time point label on this specimen signifies: about 28 days (+/-7) after the second vaccine dose. The meaning of the sample's treatment or condition label: meningococcal conjugate vaccine given as trial control. This specimen consisted of peripheral blood, obtained 28 days after the second dose of the MenACWY control vaccine. These TCRs come from an adult who received the MenACWY meningococcal vaccine as a control.

This clone was detected once. V is TRBV7-9 and J is TRBJ1-1, with D uncertain. With 1 base removed from V and 4 bases from J, the gap between germline ends came to 4 bases. The germline CDR1 and CDR2 sequences are SEHNR and FQNEAQ (reference sequence). The CDR3 extends over 12 amino acids. The CDR3 protein is CASSLGPTEAFF. The CDR3 region has the DNA TGTGCCAGCAGCTTAGGACCCACTGAAGCTTTCTTT. The full variable domain, its missing parts supplied by reference TRBV7-9 and TRBJ1-1, is DTGVSQNPRHKITKRGQNVTFRCDPISEHNRLYWYRQTLGQGPEFLTYFQNEAQLEKSRLLSDRFSAERPKGSFSTLEIQRTEQGDSAMYLCASSLGPTEAFFGQGTRLTVV.

The V gene is TRBV7-2, the J gene TRBJ1-2, with D unresolved. V lost 5 bases, J lost 4 bases, and 14 bases lay in between. Germline V lookup: CDR1 SGHTA, CDR2 FQGNSA. This CDR3 region has 14 residues. In nucleotides, the CDR3 is TGTGCCAGCAGCCCAGCCCAAGCGGGCTATGGCTACACCTTC. Translating gives CASSPAQAGYGYTF.

The rearrangement joins TRBV19 to TRBJ1-5; D unresolved. V lost 3 bases to trimming and J lost 0 bases, with 6 bases between them. Germline V gives CDR1 LNHDA, CDR2 SQIVND (reference sequence). This CDR3 has 14 residues. In DNA form, the CDR3 reads TGTGCCAGTAGTATCCGGAATAGCAATCAGCCCCAGCATTTT. It codes for CASSIRNSNQPQHF.

The CDR3 sequence is CASSYGGTDTQYF. CDR3 nucleotide sequence: TGTGCCAGCAGTTACGGCGGCACAGATACGCAGTATTTT. The chain has TRBV6-6 and TRBJ2-3; D gene uncertain. Germline V gives CDR1 MNHNY, CDR2 SVGAGI (reference sequence). This CDR3 has 13 residues. The germline V and J ends were trimmed by 2 bases and 1 base, with 4 bases remaining between them.

The chain uses TRBV7-3 and TRBJ2-2; 12 positions match TRBD2. CDR1 SGHTA and CDR2 FQGTGA come from the germline V gene. The V segment lost 6 bases and the J segment 8 bases; nucleotides outside the gene matches: 7. This CDR3 has 15 residues. In DNA form, the CDR3 reads TGTGCCAGCAGTCGGACTAGCGGGGCTCAAGGGGAGCTGTTTTTT. The encoded protein is CASSRTSGAQGELFF.

This clone has a single count. The chain employs TRBV6-5 and TRBJ1-1; D not resolved. V was shortened by 6 bases and J by 1 base, with 9 bases between the two germline ends. Germline lookup yields CDR1 MNHEY and CDR2 SVGAGI. The CDR3 consists of 13 residues. CDR3 region: CASSLGQNTEAFF. CDR3 bases: TGTGCCAGCAGCCTCGGGCAGAACACTGAAGCTTTCTTT.

V is TRBV19 and J is TRBJ2-1; D remains ambiguous. This CDR3 comprises 13 residues. From germline, CDR1 is LNHDA and CDR2 SQIVND (reference sequence). V lost 0 bases, J lost 9 bases, and 9 bases lay in between. The CDR3 DNA follows: TGTGCCAGTAGTATAGAAGGGAACGTTGAGCAGTTCTTC. This sequence encodes CASSIEGNVEQFF.

The rearrangement links TRBV7-9 to TRBJ2-3; no clear D. The CDR3 totals 16 residues. V lost 5 bases and J 5 bases, leaving 20 bases between the germline ends. The germline gives CDR1 SEHNR, CDR2 FQNEAQ (reference sequence). The CDR3 sequence is CASSPLSTQPVDTQYF. The CDR3 DNA reads TGTGCCAGCAGCCCACTTTCGACCCAGCCAGTAGATACGCAGTATTTT. Complete variable domain (other parts from reference TRBV7-9 and TRBJ2-3): DTGVSQNPRHKITKRGQNVTFRCDPISEHNRLYWYRQTLGQGPEFLTYFQNEAQLEKSRLLSDRFSAERPKGSFSTLEIQRTEQGDSAMYLCASSPLSTQPVDTQYFGPGTRLTVL.

The V gene is TRBV28, the J gene TRBJ2-5; 7 bases are a match to TRBD1. The CDR3 is 15 residues long. V shed 8 bases, J shed 2 bases, and the junction held 11 bases outside the gene matches. CDR1 and CDR2 from the germline V gene are MDHEN and SYDVKM. The CDR3 reads CASASPGQTQETQYF. In nucleotides, the CDR3 is TGTGCCAGCGCGAGTCCGGGACAGACGCAAGAGACCCAGTACTTC.

The rearrangement joins TRBV3-1 (or the pseudogene TRBV3-2) to TRBJ1-3; D may be TRBD1 (6 bases). V dropped 4 bases and J dropped 3 bases, with 16 bases sitting between them. CDR1 and CDR2 (germline): LGHDT, YNNKEL (reference sequence). This CDR3 comprises 16 residues. The CDR3 spells CASSPGHLNLGNTIYF. The CDR3 DNA reads TGTGCCAGCAGCCCGGGACACCTGAACCTTGGAAACACCATATATTTT.

The chain has TRBV7-7 and TRBJ2-6; possibly TRBD1 for D (5 bases). Trimming cost V 5 bases and J 3 bases, with 14 bases left between them. Germline assignment: CDR1 SSHAT and CDR2 FNYEAQ (reference sequence). CDR3 length: 16 amino acids. The CDR3 is CASSPRTHFGANVLTF. CDR3 coding DNA: TGTGCCAGCAGCCCCCGGACACACTTTGGGGCCAACGTCCTGACTTTC.

This clone occurred many times. The chain joins TRBV2 to TRBJ2-1; TRBD2 agrees at 8 bases. Trimming at V came to 6 bases and at J to 12 bases, leaving 4 bases not matched to a gene. This CDR3 contains 11 residues. CDR1 and CDR2 (germline): SNHLY, FYNNEI. The CDR3 loop is CASRGLVRQFF. CDR3 nucleotide sequence: TGTGCCAGCAGGGGACTAGTTCGGCAGTTCTTC.

The chain recombines TRBV10-2 with TRBJ1-4, with 10 bases lining up with TRBD1. The CDR3 has 13 residues. The V segment lost 6 bases and the J segment 8 bases; nucleotides outside the gene matches: 3. Germline V gene data show CDR1 as WSHSY and CDR2 as SAAADI. CDR3 bases: TGCGCCAGCAGAACGGGACAGGGGGAAAAACTGTTTTTT. Translated, it gives CASRTGQGEKLFF.

The sample holds one count of this clone. The gene calls are TRBV5-4 and TRBJ1-3; D uncertain. CDR1 SGHNT and CDR2 YYREEE come from the germline V gene (reference sequence). This CDR3 spans 15 amino acids. Trimming pared 4 bases from V and 0 bases from J, leaving 11 bases between. This CDR3 reads CASSRGRDSGNTIYF. The CDR3 DNA reads as TGTGCCAGCAGCCGAGGGCGAGACTCTGGAAACACCATATATTTT.

The chain recombines TRBV10-1 with TRBJ1-2; D is unresolved. Germline V CDR1 and CDR2: WNHNN, SYGVQD (reference sequence). This CDR3 has 14 residues. Between the trimmed V and J ends, which lost 3 bases and 1 base, there was a span of 9 bases. Here the CDR3 reads CASSDYGFNYGYTF. The CDR3 DNA follows: TGCGCCAGCAGTGATTATGGTTTTAACTATGGCTACACCTTC.

For the CDR3, the DNA is TGCGCCAGCAGCCCCTATAGGGGGCGGGAAAAACTGTTTTTT. Its protein product is CASSPYRGREKLFF. The chain carries TRBV4-3 and TRBJ1-4, with 7 positions matching TRBD1. With V trimmed by 4 bases and J by 8 bases, 7 bases remained unmatched. From germline, CDR1 is LGHNA and CDR2 YSLEER. The CDR3 extends over 14 amino acids.

This clone was counted a single time. This chain connects TRBV7-2 to TRBJ2-2; D perhaps matches TRBD2 (5 bases). Germline CDR1 reads SGHTA; CDR2 reads FQGNSA. Trimming removed 2 bases from V and 6 bases from J, with 22 bases in between. This CDR3 is 18 amino acids long. CDR3: CASSLFSVAPGVPGELFF. CDR3 nucleotides: TGTGCCAGCAGCTTATTTAGCGTGGCCCCAGGAGTACCCGGGGAGCTGTTTTTT.

The chain is built from TRBV18 and TRBJ1-2; D remains ambiguous. This CDR3 spans 15 amino acids. Germline V CDR1 and CDR2: KGHSH, LQKENI. Between the trimmed V and J ends, which lost 0 bases and 0 bases, there was a span of 8 bases. Here the CDR3 reads CASSPPPGTNYGYTF. CDR3 sequence (DNA): TGTGCCAGCTCACCACCGCCCGGGACTAACTATGGCTACACCTTC.

CDR3: CASSAGRGGPNTQYF. The CDR3 nucleotides read TGCGCCAGCAGTGCGGGCAGGGGCGGCCCCAATACGCAGTATTTT. This chain links TRBV10-1 with TRBJ2-3; TRBD1 might be the D (6 bases). Looked up from germline, CDR1 is WNHNN and CDR2 is SYGVQD (reference sequence). V lost 4 bases and J 7 bases, leaving 18 bases between the germline ends. The CDR3 contains 15 residues.

The chain combines TRBV19 with TRBJ2-7, with a tentative D call TRBD1 (5 bases). Germline assignment: CDR1 LNHDA and CDR2 SQIVND (reference sequence). V dropped 1 base and J dropped 2 bases, with 9 bases sitting between them. The CDR3 length is 14 residues. The CDR3 DNA reads as TGTGCCAGTAGTATAGGGGGCCGCGCCTACGAGCAGTACTTC. Translating it yields CASSIGGRAYEQYF.

The CDR3 DNA is TGCAGTGCCCTTGTCTCCTACGAGCAGTACTTC. Its translation: CSALVSYEQYF. The chain links TRBV20-1 to TRBJ2-7; D not certain. Germline CDR1 is DFQATT and CDR2 is SNEGSKA (reference sequence). Trimming removed 6 bases from V and 0 bases from J, with 6 bases in between. This CDR3 spans 11 amino acids.

The CDR3 sequence is CASSLYNEQFF. CDR3 in DNA: TGTGCCAGCAGTTTATACAATGAGCAGTTCTTC. The chain combines TRBV6-5 with TRBJ2-1; D is unresolved. This CDR3 has 11 amino acids. V lost 4 bases to trimming and J lost 4 bases, with 2 bases between them. The germline CDR1 and CDR2 sequences are MNHEY and SVGAGI.